The sequence of this TCR beta chain was determined in a study of blood T cell repertoires in COVID-19. Authors' data handling: Estimation of nucleated cell counts was performed using reference gene primer amplification. Method: immunoSEQ multiplex PCR; TCRdb's copy keeps in-frame clones and lacks some. V, J and clone size reflect that table, while D and trimming were determined from the DNA. The profile covers more than 85,000 clones, with 60% to 85% appearing a single time and approximately 4.3% taken by the ten largest. CDR3 length equals 13 residues. Germline loops: CDR1 MNHEY, CDR2 SVGEGT. Trimming took off 0 bases at V and 9 bases at J, with 9 bases between the two ends.

The sequence derives from a human donor in a cohort sampled during active or convalescent COVID-19. Specimen: peripheral blood. The V and J genes are TRBV6-2 or TRBV6-3 and TRBJ2-1, with D possibly being TRBD1 (5 bases). The CDR3 DNA follows: TGTGCCAGCAGTTACTCCCCTAGGGGTGAGCAGTTCTTC. This sequence encodes CASSYSPRGEQFF.